Presented here are 14 T cell receptor beta chains from one specimen sequenced in a study of cytomegalovirus exposure and HLA in healthy donors. The PCR was carried out with 60 Vbeta primers and 13 Jbeta primers. Data came from immunoSEQ multiplex PCR; TCRdb stores just in-frame clones and leaves some out. The sample includes around 110,000 clones, roughly 74% of them seen just once. Material for sequencing was PBMCs. Receptors originate from a man between 40 and 49 years old in good health and CMV-seronegative.

Regarding this clone: A read error may account for a junction end that differs from germline. The chain combines TRBV5-8 with TRBJ1-1; unclear D gene. Germline V gene sequence: CDR1 SGHTS, CDR2 YDEGEE. The CDR3 consists of 16 residues. The CDR3 nucleotides read TGTGCCAGCATCCACGGAGGGCAGCCTCACACTTATGGCAGGATCTTT. It encodes CASIHGGQPHTYGRIF. Looking up the rest from reference TRBV5-8 and TRBJ1-1 gives the full variable domain: EAGVTQSPTHLIKTRGQQATLRCSPISGHTSVYWYQQALGLGLQFLLWYDEGEERNRGNFPPRFSGRQFPNYSSELNVNALELEDSALYLCASIHGGQPHTYGRIFGQGTRLTVV.

The rearrangement links TRBV10-3 to TRBJ2-1; D may be TRBD1 (6 bases). Germline V gene data show CDR1 as ENHRY and CDR2 as SYGVKD. V dropped 8 bases and J dropped 6 bases, with 20 bases sitting between them. This CDR3 spans 15 amino acids. CDR3 in DNA: TGTGCCATCGGACAGTCCGGACTTAGGGGCAATGAGCAGTTCTTC. Its protein product is CAIGQSGLRGNEQFF.

J is TRBJ1-2 and V is TRBV6-1; D is uncertain. The CDR3 consists of 15 residues. Germline CDR1 is MNHNS and CDR2 is SASEGT. Trimming left V 3 bases short and J 3 bases short, with 14 bases between. DNA for the CDR3: TGTGCCAGCAGTGATGCTGACGGCGACTACTATGGCTACACCTTC. As protein: CASSDADGDYYGYTF.

The chain is built from TRBV7-2 and TRBJ1-2, with a tentative D call TRBD1 (5 bases). V gave up 3 bases and J gave up 6 bases, with 11 bases separating them. The CDR3 extends over 13 amino acids. Germline V gene sequence: CDR1 SGHTA, CDR2 FQGNSA. The CDR3 reads CASSLGREDGYTF. Written as DNA, the CDR3 is TGTGCCAGCAGCTTGGGCAGGGAGGATGGCTACACCTTC.

The rearrangement joins TRBV16 to TRBJ1-6, with no clear D. The CDR3 covers 13 residues. V dropped 2 bases and J dropped 7 bases, with 6 bases sitting between them. Germline V gives CDR1 KGHSY, CDR2 FQNENV. CDR3 in DNA: TGTGCCAGCAGCCAAACGGAGAATTCACCCCTCCACTTT. It yields the protein CASSQTENSPLHF.

V is TRBV29-1 and J is TRBJ2-1, with TRBD1 identical over 9 bases. The germline V gene encodes CDR1 SQVTM and CDR2 ANQGSEA. Losses at the gene ends were 3 bases for V and 4 bases for J; bases not matched to a gene: 1. The CDR3 totals 13 residues. This CDR3 reads CSVEGQGYNEQFF. The DNA of the CDR3 is TGCAGCGTTGAGGGACAGGGTTACAATGAGCAGTTCTTC.

V gene TRBV5-6 combines with J gene TRBJ2-1; 7 nucleotides align to TRBD1. The CDR3 sequence is 12 residues long. The junction had 2 bases not matched to a gene; V was cut back by 2 bases and J by 9 bases. Germline V gives CDR1 SGHDT, CDR2 YYEEEE. The CDR3 nucleotides read TGTGCCAGCAGCTTTCACAGGGGTGAGCAGTTCTTC. The encoded protein is CASSFHRGEQFF.

This rearrangement joins TRBV9 to TRBJ1-2; 7 bases map to TRBD1. With 6 bases clipped from V and 0 bases from J, the junction kept 8 bases outside the gene matches. This CDR3 comprises 15 residues. The germline CDR1 and CDR2 sequences are SGDLS and YYNGEE. The CDR3 reads CASTARGEPNYGYTF. The CDR3 DNA reads as TGTGCCAGCACCGCCAGGGGGGAGCCTAACTATGGCTACACCTTC.

The chain carries TRBV6-6 and TRBJ2-6; TRBD1 agrees at 7 bases. Trimming removed 0 bases from V and 3 bases from J; junction bases left unmatched: 2. There are 16 residues in the CDR3. Germline values: CDR1 MNHNY, CDR2 SVGAGI (reference sequence). CDR3 nucleotides: TGTGCCAGCAGTTACTCAACAGGGGTTGGGGCCAACGTCCTGACTTTC. It is translated as CASSYSTGVGANVLTF.

The chain couples TRBV25-1 to TRBJ2-3, with D perhaps matching TRBD2 (6 bases). The germline gives CDR1 MGHDK, CDR2 SYGVNS. This CDR3 is 15 amino acids long. V lost 5 bases to trimming and J lost 0 bases, with 12 bases between them. The DNA of the CDR3 is TGTGCCAGCAGTATTCGGGGGTTGAGCACAGATACGCAGTATTTT. Encoded protein: CASSIRGLSTDTQYF.

The rearrangement uses TRBV7-7 and TRBJ2-2; 8 bases map to TRBD1. This CDR3 is built from 15 residues. The V gene's germline CDR1 is SSHAT and CDR2 FNYEAQ (reference sequence). V was clipped by 5 bases and J by 0 bases; unmatched bases: 2. The CDR3 is CASSPTGANTGELFF. The CDR3 bases are TGTGCCAGCAGCCCGACAGGGGCGAACACCGGGGAGCTGTTTTTT.

This CDR3 is CASSQDGTGSYEQYF. The DNA for the CDR3 is TGCGCCAGCAGCCAAGACGGGACAGGGTCCTACGAGCAGTACTTC. The chain combines TRBV4-1 with TRBJ2-7; the match to TRBD1 covers 9 bases. CDR1 is MGHRA and CDR2 is YSYEKL in the germline V gene. The CDR3 covers 15 residues. The J segment lost 1 base and the V segment lost 0 bases, leaving 1 base of the junction unmatched.

This clone has a handful of counts. The J gene is TRBJ1-1, the V gene TRBV6-1; TRBD1 matches at 8 bases. The J segment lost 1 base and the V segment lost 7 bases, leaving 5 bases of the junction unmatched. Germline CDR1 reads MNHNS; CDR2 reads SASEGT. The CDR3 length is 14 residues. CDR3 DNA: TGTGCCAGCACGACAGGGGCCTCGAACACTGAAGCTTTCTTT. Residues: CASTTGASNTEAFF.

The V gene is TRBV7-8, the J gene TRBJ1-5, with D perhaps TRBD1 (6 bases). This CDR3 has 15 residues. Germline lookup yields CDR1 SGHVS and CDR2 FQNEAQ. V was trimmed by 2 bases and J by 7 bases, leaving 15 bases between them. Written as DNA, the CDR3 is TGTGCCAGCAGCTTATCTCTAGGGGGTGGACAGCCCCAGCATTTT. Translating it yields CASSLSLGGGQPQHF.